What follows describes a single T cell receptor beta chain. Its antigen remains unidentified. These data are taken from a study of cytomegalovirus exposure and HLA in healthy donors. Study background: Unique TCRs numbering some 77 million, obtained from HLA-typed donors, made up an early data release. Whole-study results and caveats: Some V segments, including TRBV6-2 and TRBV6-3, were excluded as indistinguishable. Researchers reported in a later analysis that a missense DCLRE1C variant was tied to TCR beta V- and J-gene trimming.

The CDR3 contains 15 residues. Trimming left V 0 bases short and J 0 bases short, with 8 bases between. Germline lookup yields CDR1 SGDLS and CDR2 YYNGEE. Healthy people donating bone marrow made up the donors. The PCR had 60 Vbeta and 13 Jbeta primers. The data were produced by immunoSEQ multiplex PCR, yet TCRdb's version contains in-frame clones alone and is incomplete. The sample consists of 100,000 to 150,000 clones, more than 60% of them appearing once. Sample: PBMCs. The chain is built from TRBV9 and TRBJ2-3, with a possible D match to TRBD1 (5 bases). This TCR came from a man in his thirties or forties in good health and CMV-seronegative. The CDR3 DNA follows: TGTGCCAGCAGCGTAGGGACAACAAGCACAGATACGCAGTATTTT. This gives the protein CASSVGTTSTDTQYF. Using reference TRBV9 and TRBJ2-3 for the parts outside the CDR3, the full variable domain is DSGVTQTPKHLITATGQRVTLRCSPRSGDLSVYWYQQSLDQGLQFLIQYYNGEERAKGNILERFSAQQFPDLHSELNLSSLELGDSALYFCASSVGTTSTDTQYFGPGTRLTVL.